A single sample gave rise to the 8 T cell receptor beta chains below, sequenced in a study of blood T cell repertoires in COVID-19. Data came from immunoSEQ multiplex PCR; TCRdb stores just in-frame clones and leaves some out. The sample gives about 97,000 clones, around four fifths of which show up once; 8.5% to 12% is in the top ten. Sequencing was performed on peripheral blood. These receptors all come from a man between 65 and 80 years old with acute or convalescent COVID-19.

Remarks on this clone: Within the sample, other DNA sequences also encode this same CDR3. J is TRBJ2-2 and V is TRBV3-1 (or the pseudogene TRBV3-2), with 8 bases aligning to TRBD2. The V segment lost 3 bases and the J segment 3 bases; nucleotides outside the gene matches: 6. This CDR3 is 16 amino acids long. Germline V gene sequence: CDR1 LGHDT, CDR2 YNNKEL (reference sequence). For the CDR3, the DNA is TGTGCCAGCAGCCAGCCATCGGGGGGGTACACCGGGGAGCTGTTTTTT. Its protein product is CASSQPSGGYTGELFF.

The chain has TRBV10-3 and TRBJ2-1; TRBD2 matches 12 bases. V lost 8 bases and J lost 3; bases outside the gene matches: 8. This CDR3 has 16 amino acids. Germline assignment: CDR1 ENHRY and CDR2 SYGVKD. The CDR3 loop is CAILLTSGRIYNEQFF. In DNA form, the CDR3 reads TGTGCCATCCTCCTGACTAGCGGGAGAATCTACAATGAGCAGTTCTTC.

The CDR3 here is CASRVDLPSYEQYF. The CDR3 DNA reads TGTGCCAGCAGGGTAGACTTACCCTCCTACGAGCAGTACTTC. The chain recombines TRBV2 with TRBJ2-7; unclear D gene. V was pared by 6 bases and J by 0 bases, with 12 bases between. CDR3 size: 14 residues. CDR1 and CDR2 (germline): SNHLY, FYNNEI.

The chain links TRBV3-1 (or the pseudogene TRBV3-2) to TRBJ1-6, with a weak D call TRBD1 (5 bases). Germline CDR1 and CDR2: LGHDT and YNNKEL (reference sequence). Between the trimmed V and J ends, which lost 0 bases and 2 bases, there was a span of 5 bases. The CDR3 has 15 residues. CDR3 sequence reads: CASSQDRAYNSPLHF. The CDR3 DNA sequence: TGTGCCAGCAGCCAAGACAGGGCCTATAATTCACCCCTCCACTTT.

The rearrangement links TRBV24-1 to TRBJ2-1; 13 nucleotides align to TRBD2. Trimming removed 6 bases from V and 7 bases from J; junction bases left unmatched: 5. Per germline, CDR1 KGHDR and CDR2 SFDVKD. CDR3 length: 15 amino acids. The chain's CDR3 is CATSYRTSGSNEQFF. CDR3 DNA: TGTGCCACCAGTTATCGGACTAGCGGGAGTAATGAGCAGTTCTTC.

The chain uses TRBV28 and TRBJ1-4, with 8 bases aligning to TRBD1. Germline values: CDR1 MDHEN, CDR2 SYDVKM. Germline trimming cut 5 bases from V and 6 bases from J; bases unmatched to any gene: 5. The CDR3 covers 14 residues. CDR3 amino acids: CASSPPGQDEKLFF. CDR3 sequence (DNA): TGTGCCAGCAGTCCCCCGGGACAGGATGAAAAACTGTTTTTT.

This chain links TRBV6-5 with TRBJ1-1; D possibly corresponds to TRBD1 (5 bases). The CDR3 is 14 residues long. Germline assignment: CDR1 MNHEY and CDR2 SVGAGI. The V gene lost 6 bases and the J gene lost 1 base, with 12 bases spanning the gap. In DNA, the CDR3 is TGTGCCAGCAGGCCCCTAGGACAGAACACTGAAGCTTTCTTT. Translated, it gives CASRPLGQNTEAFF.

This rearrangement joins TRBV7-2 to TRBJ2-7; 7 bases map to TRBD1. V gave up 4 bases and J gave up 2 bases; unmatched junction bases: 2. The CDR3 is 13 amino acids. Germline V gene lookup returns CDR1 SGHTA and CDR2 FQGNSA. CDR3 residues: CASSWDRAYEQYF. In nucleotides, the CDR3 is TGTGCCAGCAGCTGGGACAGAGCCTACGAGCAGTACTTC.